The rows below give T cell receptor beta chains drawn from one sample of a study of cytomegalovirus exposure and HLA in healthy donors. TCRdb's table, derived via immunoSEQ multiplex PCR, lists solely in-frame clones and lacks some. Seen here are approximately 99,000 clones, 81% observed once, and the top ten hold about 5.5%. What was sequenced was PBMCs. The source is a man aged 35 to 55 in good health and CMV-seropositive. Each CDR3 is given with its conserved first and last residue. The D gene is left open where the match is weak.

v_call,d_call,j_call,cdr3_aa,cdr3_nt
TRBV4-1,TRBD2,TRBJ2-7,CASSLSTSGAYEQYF,TGCGCCAGCAGCCTATCCACTAGCGGTGCCTACGAGCAGTACTTC
TRBV7-2,-,TRBJ2-1,CASSLSASSYNEQFF,TGTGCCAGCAGCCTTAGCGCGAGCTCCTACAATGAGCAGTTCTTC
TRBV28,-,TRBJ2-7,CASSATGTISYEQYF,TGTGCCAGCAGTGCTACCGGGACAATCTCCTACGAGCAGTACTTC
TRBV7-8,-,TRBJ2-7,CASSPPSGYEQYF,TGTGCCAGCAGCCCCCCAAGCGGCTACGAGCAGTACTTC
TRBV11-2,TRBD1,TRBJ2-7,CASSFPGQKSYEQYF,TGTGCCAGCAGCTTCCCGGGACAGAAATCCTACGAGCAGTACTTC
TRBV7-6,-,TRBJ2-3,CASSKQGRGTQYF,TGTGCCAGCAGCAAACAGGGCCGAGGTACGCAGTATTTT
TRBV6-5,TRBD2,TRBJ2-1,CASSYLAGPNEQFF,TGTGCCAGCAGTTATCTAGCGGGTCCCAATGAGCAGTTCTTC
TRBV7-2,-,TRBJ2-7,CASSSTGGSSYEQYF,TGTGCCAGCAGCAGCACAGGTGGAAGCTCCTACGAGCAGTACTTC
TRBV7-2,-,TRBJ2-7,CASSLNFGGYEQYF,TGTGCCAGCAGCTTAAACTTCGGGGGCTACGAGCAGTACTTC
TRBV27,TRBD1,TRBJ2-3,CASSGLQGVSDTQYF,TGTGCCAGCAGCGGACTTCAGGGGGTCTCAGATACGCAGTATTTT
TRBV7-2,TRBD1,TRBJ2-5,CASSLNRGQETQYF,TGTGCCAGCAGCTTAAACAGGGGTCAAGAGACCCAGTACTTC
TRBV19,-,TRBJ1-6,CASSIRDNSPLHF,TGTGCCAGTAGTATAAGAGATAATTCACCCCTCCACTTT